Following are 27 T cell receptor beta chains from one sample sequenced in a study of blood T cell repertoires in COVID-19. Sequencing used immunoSEQ multiplex PCR; TCRdb keeps in-frame clones, though not all of them. The data contain approximately 90,000 clones, 65% to 85% of them seen just once; the ten biggest clones take up 11%. Material: peripheral blood. These receptors all come from an older man with acute or convalescent COVID-19.

In its sample, this clone was seen once. The rearrangement joins TRBV19 to TRBJ2-7; perhaps TRBD1 as D (6 bases). The CDR3 length is 14 residues. Trimming shortened V by 2 bases and J by 4 bases, and 12 bases separated the two germline ends. The germline V gene has CDR1 LNHDA and CDR2 SQIVND (reference sequence). The CDR3 coding sequence is TGTGCCAGTAGTATACGGCAGGGGAGTTACGAGCAGTACTTC. Translated, it gives CASSIRQGSYEQYF.

The chain joins TRBV19 to TRBJ2-7; perhaps TRBD1 as D (6 bases). V lost 6 bases and J lost 3, with 12 bases in between. In germline, CDR1 is LNHDA, CDR2 SQIVND (reference sequence). The CDR3 covers 13 residues. This CDR3 reads CASSRDTYYEQYF. The CDR3 nucleotides are TGTGCCAGTAGCCGGGACACCTACTACGAGCAGTACTTC. The full variable domain, rest sourced from reference TRBV19 and TRBJ2-7, is DGGITQSPKYLFRKEGQNVTLSCEQNLNHDAMYWYRQDPGQGLRLIYYSQIVNDFQKGDIAEGYSVSREKKESFPLTVTSAQKNPTAFYLCASSRDTYYEQYFGPGTRLTVT.

This chain links TRBV5-1 with TRBJ1-1; perhaps TRBD1 as D (6 bases). Germline V gene sequence: CDR1 SGHRS, CDR2 YFSETQ. The CDR3 runs 16 residues. Trimming took 5 bases from V and 0 from J, leaving 17 bases between them. CDR3 protein: CASRTGASTMNTEAFF. CDR3 DNA: TGCGCCAGCAGGACAGGCGCATCGACTATGAACACTGAAGCTTTCTTT. The complete variable domain, with remaining parts taken from reference TRBV5-1 and TRBJ1-1, reads KAGVTQTPRYLIKTRGQQVTLSCSPISGHRSVSWYQQTPGQGLQFLFEYFSETQRNKGNFPGRFSGRQFSNSRSEMNVSTLELGDSALYLCASRTGASTMNTEAFFGQGTRLTVV.

The chain employs TRBV15 and TRBJ1-2, with D possibly TRBD1 on 5 matching bases. The CDR3 has 17 residues. The V gene lost 0 bases and the J gene lost 4 bases, with 18 bases spanning the gap. Germline CDR1 and CDR2: LNHNV and YYDKDF (reference sequence). CDR3 sequence: CATSRDGAQQFLYGYTF. The CDR3 DNA is TGTGCCACCAGCAGAGATGGGGCACAGCAATTCCTCTATGGCTACACCTTC.

The chain recombines TRBV5-4 with TRBJ1-6; 7 bases map to TRBD1. V trimming: 4 bases; J trimming: 5 bases; junction bases outside the gene matches: 9. The germline gives CDR1 SGHNT, CDR2 YYREEE (reference sequence). The CDR3 is 16 residues long. CDR3 residues: CASSPGRQGNNSPLHF. The CDR3 coding sequence is TGTGCCAGCAGCCCCGGACGACAGGGAAATAATTCACCCCTCCACTTT.

This clone was found a few times. V is TRBV5-1 and J is TRBJ1-1; D possibly corresponds to TRBD1 (6 bases). The V gene's germline CDR1 is SGHRS and CDR2 YFSETQ. The ends were cut back, 4 bases at V and 1 base at J, with 11 bases in the middle. The CDR3 is 14 residues long. The CDR3 DNA follows: TGCGCCAGCAGCACGCAACAGGGGAACACTGAAGCTTTCTTT. As protein: CASSTQQGNTEAFF.

The CDR3 sequence: CASSFSTQETQYF. For the CDR3, the DNA is TGTGCCAGCAGTTTCTCTACCCAAGAGACCCAGTACTTC. The chain carries TRBV28 and TRBJ2-5; D call uncertain. Between the trimmed V and J ends, which lost 3 bases and 1 base, there was a span of 6 bases. This CDR3 contains 13 residues. CDR1 and CDR2 from the germline V gene are MDHEN and SYDVKM.

Concerning this clone: A read error may account for a junction end that differs from germline. This sequence joins TRBV6-5 and TRBJ2-1, with D tentatively TRBD2 (6 bases). Per the germline V gene, CDR1 is MNHEY and CDR2 is SVGAGI. The CDR3 runs 15 residues. The CDR3 nucleotides are TGTGCCAGCAGGGGACCGGGACTCACCTACCATGAGCAGTTCTTC. It codes for CASRGPGLTYHEQFF.

CDR3 sequence: CASSPTGDSNQPQHF. CDR3 nucleotides: TGCGCCAGCAGCCCTACAGGGGATAGCAATCAGCCCCAGCATTTT. This chain links TRBV5-1 with TRBJ1-5; 7 nucleotides agree with TRBD1. With V trimmed by 4 bases and J by 0 bases, 4 bases remained unmatched. This CDR3 contains 15 residues. CDR1 is SGHRS and CDR2 is YFSETQ in the germline V gene.

The gene calls are TRBV5-1 and TRBJ2-5, with 7 bases lining up with TRBD2. This CDR3 is built from 14 residues. V trimming: 0 bases; J trimming: 5 bases; junction bases outside the gene matches: 4. Per germline, CDR1 SGHRS and CDR2 YFSETQ. The CDR3 sequence: CASSLGGRDETQYF. CDR3 in DNA: TGCGCCAGCAGCTTGGGAGGGAGGGACGAGACCCAGTACTTC.

The chain is built from TRBV7-3 and TRBJ2-3, with D tentatively TRBD2 (6 bases). Trimming shortened V by 3 bases and J by 0 bases, and 10 bases separated the two germline ends. From germline, CDR1 is SGHTA and CDR2 FQGTGA. The length of the CDR3 is 15 residues. The CDR3 bases are TGTGCCAGCAGCTTGGAGGGACCGAGCACAGATACGCAGTATTTT. This gives the protein CASSLEGPSTDTQYF.

This rearrangement joins TRBV15 to TRBJ1-2; TRBD1 aligns across 8 bases. The germline V gene encodes CDR1 LNHNV and CDR2 YYDKDF (reference sequence). The CDR3 has 16 amino acids. The V gene end was trimmed by 0 bases and the J gene end by 4 bases; junction bases not matched to a gene: 7. This CDR3 reads CATSRDRTGTGYGYTF. The DNA for the CDR3 is TGTGCCACCAGCAGAGACCGTACCGGGACAGGCTATGGCTACACCTTC.

The rearrangement uses TRBV7-6 and TRBJ2-1, with TRBD2 matching over 9 bases. V lost 2 bases to trimming and J lost 5 bases; unmatched junction nucleotides: 4. This CDR3 contains 15 residues. The germline gives CDR1 SGHVS, CDR2 FNYEAQ. The CDR3 protein is CASSLLAGSDNEQFF. The CDR3 coding sequence is TGTGCCAGCAGCTTACTAGCGGGGTCCGACAATGAGCAGTTCTTC.

The sample holds many counts of this clone. The rearrangement joins TRBV4-1 to TRBJ2-7, with 7 positions matching TRBD1. This CDR3 has 17 amino acids. The V gene's germline CDR1 is MGHRA and CDR2 YSYEKL. The V and J ends lost 0 bases and 2 bases, in that order; junction bases with no gene match: 10. The CDR3 region is CASSQDRGGHTPYEQYV. CDR3 nucleotides: TGCGCCAGCAGCCAAGATCGAGGGGGCCATACCCCCTACGAGCAGTACGTC.

This chain connects TRBV4-1 to TRBJ1-2, with D unclear. The CDR3 has 14 residues. Trimming left V 3 bases short and J 2 bases short, with 10 bases between. Germline CDR1 and CDR2: MGHRA and YSYEKL. The DNA of the CDR3 is TGCGCCAGCAGCCATCCCGGAGAGAACTATGGCTACACCTTC. It is translated as CASSHPGENYGYTF.

The genes are TRBV11-2 and TRBJ2-6, with TRBD1 matching 7 bases. The V and J ends lost 2 bases and 0 bases, in that order; junction bases with no gene match: 7. CDR1 is SGHAT and CDR2 is FQNNGV in the germline V gene. The CDR3 sequence is 18 residues long. In DNA, the CDR3 is TGTGCCAGCAGCTTACGGGGACAGCCCCTCTCTGGGGCCAACGTCCTGACTTTC. Protein product: CASSLRGQPLSGANVLTF.

The J gene is TRBJ1-5, the V gene TRBV7-9; TRBD1 matches 10 bases. Trimming cost V 5 bases and J 5 bases; bases outside gene matches: 6. Looked up from germline, CDR1 is SEHNR and CDR2 is FQNEAQ (reference sequence). The CDR3 has 15 amino acids. The CDR3, as DNA: TGTGCCAGCAGCCCGGGGACAGGGGCCGATCAGCCCCAGCATTTT. Translating it yields CASSPGTGADQPQHF.

This clone was counted only a few times. The chain carries TRBV18 and TRBJ1-2, with unresolved D. The CDR3 is made up of 12 amino acids. CDR1 KGHSH and CDR2 LQKENI come from the germline V gene. Trimming removed 3 bases from V and 6 bases from J, with 8 bases in between. The CDR3 is CASSPERDGYTF. CDR3 in DNA: TGTGCCAGCTCACCCGAAAGAGATGGCTACACCTTC.

V usage is TRBV9 and J usage is TRBJ1-1; D perhaps matches TRBD1 (5 bases). The germline CDR1 and CDR2 sequences are SGDLS and YYNGEE. There are 13 residues in the CDR3. V was shortened by 5 bases and J by 8 bases, with 16 bases between the two germline ends. This chain's CDR3 is CASRGMAGTEAFF. In DNA form, the CDR3 reads TGTGCCAGCAGGGGAATGGCGGGGACCGAAGCTTTCTTT.

The J gene is TRBJ2-3, the V gene TRBV30; TRBD2 might be the D (7 bases). Trimming cost V 0 bases and J 4 bases, with 14 bases left between them. The germline CDR1 and CDR2 sequences are GTSNPN and SVGIG (reference sequence). This CDR3 region has 15 residues. The CDR3 protein is CAWSVSGGQSDTQYF. DNA of the CDR3: TGTGCCTGGAGTGTATCGGGGGGCCAATCAGATACGCAGTATTTT.

The gene calls are TRBV5-4 and TRBJ1-6, with 10 nucleotides matching TRBD1. J gave up 10 bases and V 2 bases, and 3 bases lay outside the gene matches. The germline V gene encodes CDR1 SGHNT and CDR2 YYREEE (reference sequence). The CDR3 covers 14 residues. The CDR3 coding sequence is TGTGCCAGCAGCTTTAGGACAGGGGGATCACCCCTCCACTTT. Protein: CASSFRTGGSPLHF.

J is TRBJ2-7 and V is TRBV5-6; weak D call: TRBD2 (6 bases). Trimming removed 3 bases at V and 0 bases at J, with 22 bases between. The CDR3 length is 18 residues. Germline values: CDR1 SGHDT, CDR2 YYEEEE. This chain's CDR3 is CASSSLLSTGDFSYEQYF. The CDR3 DNA reads as TGTGCCAGCAGCTCTTTGTTGAGTACGGGGGATTTCTCCTACGAGCAGTACTTC.

In its sample, this clone was seen once. This rearrangement joins TRBV2 to TRBJ2-3; 8 bases fit TRBD1. The CDR3 consists of 15 residues. Germline loops: CDR1 SNHLY, CDR2 FYNNEI. The trim removed 1 base at V and 0 bases at J, leaving 0 bases unmatched. CDR3 region: CASSEGTGSTDTQYF. The CDR3 DNA reads as TGTGCCAGCAGTGAAGGGACAGGGAGCACAGATACGCAGTATTTT.

J is TRBJ1-4 and V is TRBV2, with 7 nucleotides matching TRBD1. Germline V gives CDR1 SNHLY, CDR2 FYNNEI. The CDR3 covers 13 residues. The V gene end was trimmed by 8 bases and the J gene end by 5 bases; junction bases not matched to a gene: 5. For the CDR3, the DNA is TGTGCCAGCGTTCAGACAGGGAATGAAAAACTGTTTTTT. Translation: CASVQTGNEKLFF. Supplemented by reference TRBV2 and TRBJ1-4, the full variable domain reads EPEVTQTPSHQVTQMGQEVILRCVPISNHLYFYWYRQILGQKVEFLVSFYNNEISEKSEIFDDQFSVERPDGSNFTLKIRSTKLEDSAMYFCASVQTGNEKLFFGSGTQLSVL.

This chain links TRBV25-1 with TRBJ2-1, with 7 bases that match TRBD1. With 3 bases clipped from V and 5 bases from J, the junction kept 10 bases outside the gene matches. Germline V gene data show CDR1 as MGHDK and CDR2 as SYGVNS. This CDR3 spans 16 amino acids. In nucleotides, the CDR3 is TGTGCCAGCAGTGACCCACGACAGGGCGTCCACAATGAGCAGTTCTTC. Protein: CASSDPRQGVHNEQFF.

The CDR3 reads CASSELQGFNQPQHF. In nucleotides, the CDR3 is TGTGCCAGCAGTGAATTACAGGGATTCAATCAGCCCCAGCATTTT. The chain carries TRBV2 and TRBJ1-5, with D perhaps TRBD1 (6 bases). CDR1 and CDR2 (germline): SNHLY, FYNNEI. CDR3 length: 15 residues. V was clipped by 2 bases and J by 3 bases, with 11 bases between them.

The rearrangement uses TRBV6-5 and TRBJ2-2; the D gene is possibly TRBD1 (6 bases). This CDR3 spans 15 amino acids. Germline-derived CDR1 and CDR2 are MNHEY and SVGAGI. V shed 6 bases and J shed 4 bases, with 15 bases lying between them. The CDR3 nucleotides are TGTGCCAGCAGCTCGGGACAAGTGGGCACCGGGGAGCTGTTTTTT. Translated, it gives CASSSGQVGTGELFF.